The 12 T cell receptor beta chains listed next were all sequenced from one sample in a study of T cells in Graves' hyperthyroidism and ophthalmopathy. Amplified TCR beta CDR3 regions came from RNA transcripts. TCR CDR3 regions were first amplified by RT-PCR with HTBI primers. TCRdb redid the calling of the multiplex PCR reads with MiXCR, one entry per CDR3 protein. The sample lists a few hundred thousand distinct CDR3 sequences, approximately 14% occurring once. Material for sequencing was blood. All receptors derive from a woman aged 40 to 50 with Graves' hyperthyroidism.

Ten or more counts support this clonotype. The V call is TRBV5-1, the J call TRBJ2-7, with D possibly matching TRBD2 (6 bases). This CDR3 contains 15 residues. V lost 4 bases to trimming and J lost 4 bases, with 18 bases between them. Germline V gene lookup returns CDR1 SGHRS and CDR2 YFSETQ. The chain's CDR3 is CASSPEGSVSYEQYF. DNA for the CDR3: TGCGCCAGCAGCCCGGAGGGTAGCGTGAGTTACGAGCAGTACTTC.

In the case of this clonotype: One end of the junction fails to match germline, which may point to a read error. CDR3 coding DNA: TGTGCCAGCAGCTTAGATCTACCCCCGTTGGACTTC. This sequence encodes CASSLDLPPLDF. The chain recombines TRBV7-2 with TRBJ2-5; no firm D call. CDR1 and CDR2 (germline): SGHTA, FQGNSA. This CDR3 is 12 amino acids long.

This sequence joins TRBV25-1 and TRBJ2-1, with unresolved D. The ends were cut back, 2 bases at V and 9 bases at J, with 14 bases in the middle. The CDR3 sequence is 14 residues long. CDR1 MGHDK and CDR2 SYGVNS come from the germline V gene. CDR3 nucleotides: TGTGCCAGCAGTGAACTTGGGGTGGGGTCTGAGCAGTTCTTC. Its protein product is CASSELGVGSEQFF.

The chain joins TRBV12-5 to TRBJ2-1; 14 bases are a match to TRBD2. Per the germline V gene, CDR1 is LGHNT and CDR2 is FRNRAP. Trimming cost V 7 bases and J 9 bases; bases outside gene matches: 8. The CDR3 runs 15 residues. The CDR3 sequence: CASVRLAGGSGEQFF. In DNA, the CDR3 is TGTGCTAGTGTCCGACTAGCGGGAGGGTCCGGTGAGCAGTTCTTC.

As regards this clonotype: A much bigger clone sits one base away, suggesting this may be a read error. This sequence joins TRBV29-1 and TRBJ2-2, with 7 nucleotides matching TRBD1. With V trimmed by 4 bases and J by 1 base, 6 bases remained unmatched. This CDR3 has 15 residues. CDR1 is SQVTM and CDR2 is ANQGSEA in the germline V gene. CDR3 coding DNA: TGCAGCGTTGCTTCCGGGACAGAGAACACCGGGGAGCTGTTTTTT. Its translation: CSVASGTENTGELFF.

The CDR3 sequence: CSGGLAGGNEQFF. CDR3 DNA sequence: TGCAGCGGCGGACTAGCGGGAGGCAATGAGCAGTTCTTC. V usage is TRBV29-1 and J usage is TRBJ2-1, with TRBD2 matching over 14 bases. After removal of 7 bases from V and 6 bases from J, the junction contained 2 bases not matched to a gene. The germline V gene has CDR1 SQVTM and CDR2 ANQGSEA. This CDR3 has 13 amino acids.

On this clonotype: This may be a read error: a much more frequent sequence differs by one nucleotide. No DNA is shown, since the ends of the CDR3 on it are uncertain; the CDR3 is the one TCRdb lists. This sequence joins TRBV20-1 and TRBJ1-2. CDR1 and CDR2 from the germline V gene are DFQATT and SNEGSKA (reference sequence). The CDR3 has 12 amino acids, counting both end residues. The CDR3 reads CSAIQDNYGCTF.

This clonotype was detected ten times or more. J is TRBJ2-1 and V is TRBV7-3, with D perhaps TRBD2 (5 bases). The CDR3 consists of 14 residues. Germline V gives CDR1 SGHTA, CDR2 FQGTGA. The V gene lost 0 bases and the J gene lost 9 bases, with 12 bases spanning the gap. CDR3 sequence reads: CASSLTGSDSEQFF. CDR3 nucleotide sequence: TGTGCCAGCAGCTTAACGGGATCGGACTCTGAGCAGTTCTTC. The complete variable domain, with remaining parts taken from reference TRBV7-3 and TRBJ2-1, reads GAGVSQTPSNKVTEKGKYVELRCDPISGHTALYWYRQSLGQGPEFLIYFQGTGAADDSGLPNDRFFAVRPEGSVSTLKIQRTERGDSAVYLCASSLTGSDSEQFFGPGTRLTVL.

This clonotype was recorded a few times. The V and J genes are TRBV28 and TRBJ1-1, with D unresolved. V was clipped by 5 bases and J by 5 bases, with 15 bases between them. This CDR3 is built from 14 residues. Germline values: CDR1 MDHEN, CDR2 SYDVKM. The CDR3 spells CASSPQTGRTEAFF. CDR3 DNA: TGTGCCAGCAGTCCCCAGACCGGGAGGACTGAAGCTTTCTTT.

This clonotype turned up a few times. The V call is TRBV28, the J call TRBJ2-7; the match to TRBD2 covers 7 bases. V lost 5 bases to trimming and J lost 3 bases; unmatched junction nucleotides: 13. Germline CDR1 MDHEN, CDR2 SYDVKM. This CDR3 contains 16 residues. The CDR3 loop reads CASSPLVPERDYEQYF. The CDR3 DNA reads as TGTGCCAGCAGTCCCCTCGTGCCAGAGCGGGACTACGAGCAGTACTTC.

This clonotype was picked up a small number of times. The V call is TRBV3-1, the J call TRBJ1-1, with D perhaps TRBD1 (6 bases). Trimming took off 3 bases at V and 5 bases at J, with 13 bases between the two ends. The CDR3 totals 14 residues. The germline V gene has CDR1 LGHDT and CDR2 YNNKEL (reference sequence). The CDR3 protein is CASSQVQGKTEAFF. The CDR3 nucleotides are TGTGCCAGCAGCCAGGTCCAGGGGAAGACTGAAGCTTTCTTT.

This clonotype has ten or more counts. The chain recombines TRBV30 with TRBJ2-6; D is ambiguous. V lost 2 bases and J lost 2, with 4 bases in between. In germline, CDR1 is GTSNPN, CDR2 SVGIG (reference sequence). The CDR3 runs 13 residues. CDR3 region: CAWSWTGANVLTF. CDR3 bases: TGTGCCTGGAGTTGGACTGGGGCCAACGTCCTGACTTTC. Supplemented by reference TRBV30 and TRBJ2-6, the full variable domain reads SQTIHQWPATLVQPVGSPLSLECTVEGTSNPNLYWYRQAAGRGLQLLFYSVGIGQISSEVPQNLSASRPQDRQFILSSKKLLLSDSGFYLCAWSWTGANVLTFGAGSRLTVL.